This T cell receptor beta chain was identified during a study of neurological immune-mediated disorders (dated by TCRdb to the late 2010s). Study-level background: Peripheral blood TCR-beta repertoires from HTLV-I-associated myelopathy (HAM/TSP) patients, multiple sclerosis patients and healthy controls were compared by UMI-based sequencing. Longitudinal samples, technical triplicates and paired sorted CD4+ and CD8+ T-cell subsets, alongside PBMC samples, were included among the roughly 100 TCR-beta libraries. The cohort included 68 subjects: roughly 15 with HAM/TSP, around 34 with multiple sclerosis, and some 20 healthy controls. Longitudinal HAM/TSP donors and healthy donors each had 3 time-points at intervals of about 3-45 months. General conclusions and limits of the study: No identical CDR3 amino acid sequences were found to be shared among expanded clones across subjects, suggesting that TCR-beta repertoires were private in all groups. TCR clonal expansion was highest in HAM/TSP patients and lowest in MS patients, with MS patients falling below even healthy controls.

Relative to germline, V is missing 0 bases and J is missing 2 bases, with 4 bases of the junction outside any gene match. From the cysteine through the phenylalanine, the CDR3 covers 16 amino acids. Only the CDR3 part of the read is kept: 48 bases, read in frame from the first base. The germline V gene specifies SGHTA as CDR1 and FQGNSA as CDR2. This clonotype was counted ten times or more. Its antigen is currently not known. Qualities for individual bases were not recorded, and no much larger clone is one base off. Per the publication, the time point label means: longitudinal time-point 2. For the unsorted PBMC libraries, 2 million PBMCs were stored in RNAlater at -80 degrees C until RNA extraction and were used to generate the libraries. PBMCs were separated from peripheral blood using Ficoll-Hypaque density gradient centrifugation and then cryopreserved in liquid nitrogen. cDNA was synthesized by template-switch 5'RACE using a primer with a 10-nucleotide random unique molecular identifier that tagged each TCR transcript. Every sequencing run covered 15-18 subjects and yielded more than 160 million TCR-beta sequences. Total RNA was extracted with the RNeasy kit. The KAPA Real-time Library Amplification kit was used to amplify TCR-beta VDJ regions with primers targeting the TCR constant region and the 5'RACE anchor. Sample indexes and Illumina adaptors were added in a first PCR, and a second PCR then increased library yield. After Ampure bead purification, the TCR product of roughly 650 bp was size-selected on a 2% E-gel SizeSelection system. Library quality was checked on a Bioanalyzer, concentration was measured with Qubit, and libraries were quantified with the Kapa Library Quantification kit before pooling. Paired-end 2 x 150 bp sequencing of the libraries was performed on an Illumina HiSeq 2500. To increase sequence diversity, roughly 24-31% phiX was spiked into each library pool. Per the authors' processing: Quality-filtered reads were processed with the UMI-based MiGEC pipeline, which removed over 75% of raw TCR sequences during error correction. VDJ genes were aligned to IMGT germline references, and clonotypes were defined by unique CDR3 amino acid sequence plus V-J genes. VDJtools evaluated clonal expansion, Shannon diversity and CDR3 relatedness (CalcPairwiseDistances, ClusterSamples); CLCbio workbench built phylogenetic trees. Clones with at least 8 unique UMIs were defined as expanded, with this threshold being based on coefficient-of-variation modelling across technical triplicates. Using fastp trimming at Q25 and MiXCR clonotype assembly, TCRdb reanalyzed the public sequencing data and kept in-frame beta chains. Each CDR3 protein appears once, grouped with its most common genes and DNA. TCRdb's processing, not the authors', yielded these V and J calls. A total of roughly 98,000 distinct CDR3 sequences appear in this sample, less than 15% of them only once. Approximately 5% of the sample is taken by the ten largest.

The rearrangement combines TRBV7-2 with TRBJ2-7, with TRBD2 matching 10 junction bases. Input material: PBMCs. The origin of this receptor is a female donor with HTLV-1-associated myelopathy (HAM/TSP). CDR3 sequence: CASSLAHSGGAYEQYF. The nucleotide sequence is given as TGTGCCAGCAGCTTAGCGCACAGCGGGGGGGCCTACGAGCAGTACTTC.